The sequence of this T cell receptor beta chain was determined in a study of blood T cell repertoires in COVID-19. Study-level background: Nucleic acid was either cDNA or gDNA, and it came from T cells, B-cell-depleted T cells, or PBMCs.

This table comes from immunoSEQ multiplex PCR, and its TCRdb copy is limited to in-frame clones, with some not included. Of about 39,000 clones in the sample, around 85% were seen once. V lost 4 bases to trimming and J lost 8 bases; unmatched junction nucleotides: 12. This CDR3 is 15 amino acids long. Germline CDR1 is SGDLS and CDR2 is YYNGEE. This clone was seen once. The clonotype comes from a man aged 55 to 70 with acute or convalescent COVID-19. Input material: peripheral blood. The chain has TRBV9 and TRBJ2-1; the match to TRBD1 covers 7 bases. This CDR3 reads CASSLRTGEMDEQFF. CDR3 coding DNA: TGTGCCAGCAGCCTAAGGACAGGAGAGATGGATGAGCAGTTCTTC.